Following are 10 T cell receptor beta chains from one sample sequenced in a study of vaccination and CD4 T cells after COVID-19. These receptors are not linked to any known antigen. Treatment meaning: roughly ten-day PBMC culture with coronavirus spike peptide pools or control peptides (ViraFEST assay). Before the COVID-19 pandemic (2011-2018), CD4+ T cells were obtained from the unexposed donor. The Oncomine TCR Beta short-read assay was applied to DNA of cultured CD4+ T cells. One entry per CDR3 protein results from TCRdb running MiXCR on the PCR reads. The table shows roughly 290 distinct CDR3 sequences, with 10% occurring only once. Sample: CD4+ T cells from blood, cultured in vitro. These receptor sequences come from a human donor in good health.

This clonotype is categorized as large. CDR3 DNA sequence: TGTGCCAGCAGCTTTGGGACTAGCGGGGCCGACAATGAGCAGTTCTTC. Amino acids: CASSFGTSGADNEQFF. V gene TRBV7-9 combines with J gene TRBJ2-1, with 13 positions matching TRBD2. V shed 3 bases, J shed 5 bases, and the junction held 4 bases outside the gene matches. CDR3 length equals 16 residues. From germline, CDR1 is SEHNR and CDR2 FQNEAQ (reference sequence).

This clonotype is deemed large. This sequence joins TRBV15 and TRBJ2-7, with 7 bases that match TRBD1. This CDR3 has 15 amino acids. V shed 1 base and J 5 bases; nucleotides not matched to a gene: 8. Germline lookup yields CDR1 LNHNV and CDR2 YYDKDF (reference sequence). CDR3 loop: CATSRVKGGADEQYF. The CDR3 DNA reads as TGTGCCACCAGCAGAGTCAAAGGGGGCGCGGACGAGCAGTACTTC.

Judged by abundance, this clonotype is large (0.1 to 1%). The chain employs TRBV6-2 or TRBV6-3 and TRBJ2-1; possibly TRBD2 for D (5 bases). From germline, CDR1 is MNHEY and CDR2 SVGEGT. This CDR3 region has 13 residues. V dropped 3 bases and J dropped 6 bases, with 9 bases sitting between them. Written as DNA, the CDR3 is TGTGCCAGCAGTTATGTGGCGGGCAATGAGCAGTTCTTC. It encodes CASSYVAGNEQFF.

This chain links TRBV7-2 with TRBJ1-1; no definite D call. The CDR3 length is 12 residues. The V end lost 4 bases, the J end lost 9 bases, and 12 bases lay between the germline ends. Germline CDR1 and CDR2: SGHTA and FQGNSA. The CDR3 DNA follows: TGTGCCAGCAGCTCCGGACGGCAGAAAGCTTTCTTT. Translating gives CASSSGRQKAFF. Filled out from reference TRBV7-2 and TRBJ1-1, the complete variable domain reads GAGVSQSPSNKVTEKGKDVELRCDPISGHTALYWYRQSLGQGLEFLIYFQGNSAPDKSGLPSDRFSAERTGGSVSTLTIQRTQQEDSAVYLCASSSGRQKAFFGQGTRLTVV.

By its share, this clonotype is large. This rearrangement joins TRBV19 to TRBJ1-1; unclear D gene. This CDR3 has 15 amino acids. Germline V gene sequence: CDR1 LNHDA, CDR2 SQIVND (reference sequence). Trimming pared 3 bases from V and 2 bases from J, leaving 13 bases between. The CDR3 sequence is CASSMSGSANTEAFF. DNA for the CDR3: TGTGCCAGTAGTATGTCGGGCAGTGCTAACACTGAAGCTTTCTTT.

In its sample, this clonotype is large. The CDR3 is CASRDRDRSYSNQPQHF. The CDR3 DNA reads TGTGCCAGCAGAGACCGGGACAGATCTTATAGCAATCAGCCCCAGCATTTT. This chain joins TRBV28 and TRBJ1-5, with 7 bases identical to TRBD1. Germline values: CDR1 MDHEN, CDR2 SYDVKM. With 6 bases clipped from V and 0 bases from J, the junction kept 11 bases outside the gene matches. The CDR3 loop spans 17 amino acids.

V gene TRBV5-1 combines with J gene TRBJ1-2; the match to TRBD1 covers 7 bases. J gave up 3 bases and V 0 bases, and 2 bases lay outside the gene matches. Germline V lookup: CDR1 SGHRS, CDR2 YFSETQ. The CDR3 extends over 14 amino acids. The CDR3, as DNA: TGCGCCAGCAGCTTGGCCGGGACAGACTATGGCTACACCTTC. Residues: CASSLAGTDYGYTF.

Within the sample, this clonotype is large. The chain couples TRBV7-2 to TRBJ2-2, with 8 bases lining up with TRBD2. This CDR3 has 15 residues. Germline CDR1 and CDR2: SGHTA and FQGNSA. V gave up 2 bases and J gave up 6 bases; unmatched junction bases: 5. The CDR3 region is CASSLIRGGAGELFF. The CDR3 DNA reads TGTGCCAGCAGCTTAATCCGGGGGGGCGCCGGGGAGCTGTTTTTT.

In its sample, this clonotype ranks as large. This chain connects TRBV20-1 to TRBJ2-1; 12 bases line up with TRBD2. V lost 5 bases, J lost 3 bases, and 5 bases stayed unmatched. Germline-derived CDR1 and CDR2 are DFQATT and SNEGSKA (reference sequence). The CDR3 is 15 amino acids. The CDR3 is CSAQRTSGNYNEQFF. The CDR3 nucleotides are TGCAGTGCTCAACGGACTAGCGGGAACTACAATGAGCAGTTCTTC.

In its sample, this clonotype is large (0.1 to 1%). The chain recombines TRBV11-2 with TRBJ2-4; no firm D call. Trimming removed 4 bases at V and 1 base at J, with 11 bases between. The CDR3 is 15 amino acids. Germline values: CDR1 SGHAT, CDR2 FQNNGV. The CDR3 protein is CASSSPPAAKNIQYF. The CDR3 nucleotides read TGTGCCAGCAGCTCCCCCCCAGCGGCCAAAAACATTCAGTACTTC.